This T cell receptor (beta chain) was identified in a study of blood T cells in healthy people across ages. Notes on the study in general: PBMCs that were unsorted prevented a conclusive naive versus antigen-experienced comparison.

Sample-barcoded 5' priming and a J-beta primer mix drove a second PCR of about 6 to 12 cycles. TCRdb reprocessed the 5' RACE reads with MiXCR, giving one entry per CDR3 protein. The sample has about 1.1 million distinct CDR3 sequences, about two fifths seen once. The trim removed 6 bases at V and 4 bases at J, leaving 4 bases unmatched. The germline CDR1 and CDR2 sequences are LNHDA and SQIVND (reference sequence). This CDR3 region has 13 residues. Notes on this clonotype: Its antigen is unknown.

The TCR sequence derives from a man younger than 35 in good health. The chain couples TRBV19 to TRBJ1-1, with 8 bases identical to TRBD1. Source material: blood. CDR3: CASRHTGGTEAFF. For the CDR3, the DNA is TGTGCCAGTAGGCATACAGGGGGCACTGAAGCTTTCTTT.